These T cell receptor beta chains were read from a single sample in a study of T cell responses to AZD1222 COVID-19 vaccine. The method was immunoSEQ multiplex PCR; TCRdb's version includes in-frame clones alone and lacks a portion of them. The table has 150,000 or so clones, around 95% seen once. The source material was peripheral blood, sampled on day 0 of AZD1222 vaccination. The receptors here all came from an adult in good health. The CDR3 runs from the conserved cysteine through the conserved F or W. Each record gives: clone size, D gene, V gene, J gene, CDR3 protein, CDR3 DNA. A D gene is named only where the DNA matches it firmly. Where a row states a size, it is once, few, many or the class of an expanded clone; other rows omit it.

clone_size: -
d_call: TRBD1
v_call: TRBV18
j_call: TRBJ1-6
cdr3_aa: CASSQTTGLASPLHF
cdr3_nt: TGTGCCAGCTCACAAACGACAGGGTTGGCTTCACCCCTCCACTTT

clone_size: -
d_call: TRBD1
v_call: TRBV6-5
j_call: TRBJ2-2
cdr3_aa: CASSQPGQGGGELFF
cdr3_nt: TGTGCCAGCAGTCAACCGGGACAGGGAGGTGGGGAGCTGTTTTTT

clone_size: -
d_call: -
v_call: TRBV6-5
j_call: TRBJ1-1
cdr3_aa: CASTASEWGTEAFF
cdr3_nt: TGTGCCAGCACCGCATCGGAGTGGGGGACTGAAGCTTTCTTT

clone_size: -
d_call: -
v_call: TRBV25-1
j_call: TRBJ1-5
cdr3_aa: CASSGAGEGSQPQHF
cdr3_nt: TGTGCCAGCAGTGGGGCTGGTGAGGGGAGTCAGCCCCAGCATTTT

clone_size: few
d_call: TRBD1
v_call: TRBV24-1
j_call: TRBJ1-1
cdr3_aa: CATRRQGGETEAFF
cdr3_nt: TGTGCCACCCGCAGACAGGGAGGGGAGACTGAAGCTTTCTTT

clone_size: -
d_call: -
v_call: TRBV28
j_call: TRBJ2-3
cdr3_aa: CASSGQSRPTDTQYF
cdr3_nt: TGTGCCAGCAGCGGTCAATCTCGACCCACAGATACGCAGTATTTT

clone_size: -
d_call: -
v_call: TRBV3-1/TRBV3-2
j_call: TRBJ1-2
cdr3_aa: CASSQVARRSNYGYTF
cdr3_nt: TGTGCCAGCAGCCAAGTTGCCCGTCGAAGTAACTATGGCTACACCTTC

clone_size: -
d_call: -
v_call: TRBV18
j_call: TRBJ2-3
cdr3_aa: CASSPNGRVTTDTQYF
cdr3_nt: TGTGCCAGCTCACCAAACGGCAGGGTAACGACAGATACGCAGTATTTT

clone_size: -
d_call: TRBD2
v_call: TRBV27
j_call: TRBJ2-1
cdr3_aa: CASSHTSGGDNEQFF
cdr3_nt: TGTGCCAGCAGCCACACTAGCGGGGGGGACAATGAGCAGTTCTTC

clone_size: -
d_call: -
v_call: TRBV6-1
j_call: TRBJ1-3
cdr3_aa: CASSDSAGSTIYF
cdr3_nt: TGTGCCAGCAGTGATTCAGCAGGGTCCACCATATATTTT

clone_size: -
d_call: -
v_call: TRBV28
j_call: TRBJ2-5
cdr3_aa: CASSLLVWKGGQETQYF
cdr3_nt: TGTGCCAGCAGTTTATTAGTCTGGAAGGGCGGACAAGAGACCCAGTACTTC

clone_size: -
d_call: -
v_call: TRBV5-4
j_call: TRBJ2-1
cdr3_aa: CASSWDSSGEQFF
cdr3_nt: TGTGCCAGCAGCTGGGACTCTTCTGGTGAGCAGTTCTTC

clone_size: -
d_call: -
v_call: TRBV5-4
j_call: TRBJ2-2
cdr3_aa: CASSLDSRTGELFF
cdr3_nt: TGTGCCAGCAGCTTGGACAGTCGTACCGGGGAGCTGTTTTTT

clone_size: -
d_call: -
v_call: TRBV27
j_call: TRBJ1-2
cdr3_aa: CASSPSGVRYGYTF
cdr3_nt: TGTGCCAGCAGTCCATCAGGGGTGCGCTATGGCTACACCTTC

clone_size: -
d_call: -
v_call: TRBV28
j_call: TRBJ1-1
cdr3_aa: CASCKGWNTEAFF
cdr3_nt: TGTGCCAGCTGCAAGGGCTGGAACACTGAAGCTTTCTTT

clone_size: -
d_call: TRBD1
v_call: TRBV2
j_call: TRBJ1-5
cdr3_aa: CASSDQLTGNQPQHF
cdr3_nt: TGTGCCAGCAGTGACCAGTTGACAGGGAATCAGCCCCAGCATTTT

clone_size: -
d_call: TRBD2
v_call: TRBV6-1
j_call: TRBJ2-2
cdr3_aa: CASSELAGDTGELFF
cdr3_nt: TGTGCCAGCAGTGAACTAGCGGGAGACACCGGGGAGCTGTTTTTT

clone_size: -
d_call: -
v_call: TRBV20-1
j_call: TRBJ1-4
cdr3_aa: CSAWDGEKLFF
cdr3_nt: TGCAGTGCTTGGGACGGTGAAAAACTGTTTTTT

clone_size: -
d_call: -
v_call: TRBV25-1
j_call: TRBJ2-2
cdr3_aa: CASSESSGAPGELFF
cdr3_nt: TGTGCCAGCAGTGAATCGTCTGGGGCTCCCGGGGAGCTGTTTTTT

clone_size: -
d_call: -
v_call: TRBV14
j_call: TRBJ1-1
cdr3_aa: CASSQDWIPDRLNTEAFF
cdr3_nt: TGTGCCAGCAGCCAAGATTGGATCCCGGACAGATTGAACACTGAAGCTTTCTTT

clone_size: -
d_call: -
v_call: TRBV10-3
j_call: TRBJ1-1
cdr3_aa: CAIKQAPATEAFF
cdr3_nt: TGTGCCATCAAGCAAGCGCCTGCGACTGAAGCTTTCTTT

clone_size: few
d_call: -
v_call: TRBV2
j_call: TRBJ2-3
cdr3_aa: CASSSTDTQYF
cdr3_nt: TGTGCCAGCAGTAGCACAGATACGCAGTATTTT

clone_size: -
d_call: TRBD2
v_call: TRBV7-9
j_call: TRBJ2-7
cdr3_aa: CASSVTSEHYEQYF
cdr3_nt: TGTGCCAGCAGCGTGACTAGCGAACACTACGAGCAGTACTTC

clone_size: -
d_call: -
v_call: TRBV30
j_call: TRBJ1-2
cdr3_aa: CAWGGSGNYGYTF
cdr3_nt: TGTGCCTGGGGGGGCAGCGGGAACTATGGCTACACCTTC

clone_size: once
d_call: -
v_call: TRBV7-8
j_call: TRBJ2-7
cdr3_aa: CASRGMVGRGNSYEQYF
cdr3_nt: TGTGCCAGCAGAGGGATGGTTGGGCGTGGGAACTCCTACGAGCAGTACTTC

clone_size: once
d_call: TRBD2
v_call: TRBV5-1
j_call: TRBJ2-1
cdr3_aa: CASSSVTGTSGFKQFF
cdr3_nt: TGCGCCAGCAGCTCCGTAACCGGGACTAGCGGTTTCAAGCAGTTCTTC

clone_size: -
d_call: -
v_call: TRBV7-9
j_call: TRBJ2-1
cdr3_aa: CASSLQSDSAEQFF
cdr3_nt: TGTGCCAGCAGCTTACAATCAGACTCCGCTGAGCAGTTCTTC

clone_size: -
d_call: -
v_call: TRBV7-9
j_call: TRBJ2-1
cdr3_aa: CATSTPGSEGYNEQFF
cdr3_nt: TGTGCTACCAGCACCCCCGGCAGTGAAGGATACAATGAGCAGTTCTTC

clone_size: -
d_call: -
v_call: TRBV19
j_call: TRBJ1-5
cdr3_aa: CASSRLGGNQPQHF
cdr3_nt: TGTGCCAGTAGTAGGCTGGGCGGCAATCAGCCCCAGCATTTT

clone_size: -
d_call: TRBD2
v_call: TRBV7-6
j_call: TRBJ2-1
cdr3_aa: CASGGLDVLNEQFF
cdr3_nt: TGTGCCAGCGGCGGACTAGACGTCCTCAATGAGCAGTTCTTC

clone_size: -
d_call: TRBD1
v_call: TRBV6-2/TRBV6-3
j_call: TRBJ1-1
cdr3_aa: CASSYTPGTGDGTEAFF
cdr3_nt: TGTGCCAGCAGTTATACCCCCGGGACAGGGGATGGGACTGAAGCTTTCTTT

clone_size: -
d_call: -
v_call: TRBV5-4
j_call: TRBJ2-5
cdr3_aa: CASSWADGTQYF
cdr3_nt: TGTGCCAGCAGCTGGGCCGACGGGACCCAGTACTTC

clone_size: -
d_call: -
v_call: TRBV11-3
j_call: TRBJ2-7
cdr3_aa: CASSPRQGGLAEQYF
cdr3_nt: TGTGCCAGCAGCCCCAGACAGGGAGGACTGGCCGAGCAGTACTTC

clone_size: -
d_call: -
v_call: TRBV7-9
j_call: TRBJ2-2
cdr3_aa: CASSLVFSGELFF
cdr3_nt: TGTGCCAGCAGCTTAGTTTTCTCCGGGGAGCTGTTTTTT

clone_size: once
d_call: -
v_call: TRBV4-2
j_call: TRBJ1-6
cdr3_aa: CASSHGGGRGSPLHF
cdr3_nt: TGTGCCAGCAGCCACGGGGGGGGCCGTGGTTCACCCCTCCACTTT

clone_size: -
d_call: TRBD2
v_call: TRBV15
j_call: TRBJ2-2
cdr3_aa: CATSSLLWGIAGVNTGELFF
cdr3_nt: TGTGCCACCAGCAGTCTCCTATGGGGGATAGCGGGAGTTAACACCGGGGAGCTGTTTTTT

clone_size: -
d_call: TRBD1
v_call: TRBV5-8
j_call: TRBJ2-7
cdr3_aa: CASTTGAWNPPYEQYF
cdr3_nt: TGTGCCAGCACCACAGGGGCCTGGAACCCTCCCTACGAGCAGTACTTC

clone_size: -
d_call: -
v_call: TRBV2
j_call: TRBJ2-2
cdr3_aa: CASSEVQGTGELFF
cdr3_nt: TGTGCCAGCAGTGAAGTGCAGGGCACCGGGGAGCTGTTTTTT

clone_size: -
d_call: -
v_call: TRBV10-1
j_call: TRBJ2-3
cdr3_aa: CASSEFQAGTQYF
cdr3_nt: TGCGCCAGCAGTGAGTTCCAGGCCGGGACGCAGTATTTT

clone_size: -
d_call: -
v_call: TRBV7-9
j_call: TRBJ1-2
cdr3_aa: CASSSLGSYGYTF
cdr3_nt: TGTGCCAGCAGCTCCCTGGGTTCCTATGGCTACACCTTC

clone_size: -
d_call: -
v_call: TRBV28
j_call: TRBJ1-5
cdr3_aa: CASSQVYWGLGVKPQHF
cdr3_nt: TGTGCCAGCAGCCAAGTTTATTGGGGTCTCGGAGTAAAGCCCCAGCATTTT

clone_size: -
d_call: -
v_call: TRBV10-3
j_call: TRBJ2-1
cdr3_aa: CAITTRGFGQTDEQFF
cdr3_nt: TGTGCCATCACTACTCGGGGGTTCGGGCAAACGGATGAGCAGTTCTTC

clone_size: -
d_call: -
v_call: TRBV24-1
j_call: TRBJ2-3
cdr3_aa: CATGAVSSTDTQYF
cdr3_nt: TGTGCCACCGGGGCGGTCTCTAGCACAGATACGCAGTATTTT

clone_size: -
d_call: -
v_call: TRBV3-1/TRBV3-2
j_call: TRBJ1-1
cdr3_aa: CASSQERRLYTEAFF
cdr3_nt: TGTGCCAGCAGCCAAGAGCGCCGGCTTTACACTGAAGCTTTCTTT

clone_size: -
d_call: -
v_call: TRBV11-3
j_call: TRBJ2-1
cdr3_aa: CASSLGGFGINSEQFF
cdr3_nt: TGTGCCAGCAGCTTAGGGGGCTTTGGGATCAACAGTGAGCAGTTCTTC

clone_size: -
d_call: -
v_call: TRBV11-2
j_call: TRBJ2-6
cdr3_aa: CASRGLSVANVLTF
cdr3_nt: TGTGCCAGCAGAGGTCTCTCCGTGGCCAACGTCCTGACTTTC

clone_size: -
d_call: -
v_call: TRBV28
j_call: TRBJ2-4
cdr3_aa: CASGPLLAVKNIQYF
cdr3_nt: TGTGCCAGCGGGCCTTTACTGGCGGTCAAAAACATTCAGTACTTC

clone_size: -
d_call: TRBD1
v_call: TRBV7-9
j_call: TRBJ1-6
cdr3_aa: CASSLGQETSPLHF
cdr3_nt: TGTGCCAGCAGCCTGGGACAGGAAACTTCACCCCTCCACTTT

clone_size: -
d_call: TRBD1
v_call: TRBV5-1
j_call: TRBJ2-7
cdr3_aa: CASSLTGSTSYEQYF
cdr3_nt: TGCGCCAGCAGCCTGACAGGGTCTACCTCCTACGAGCAGTACTTC

clone_size: -
d_call: -
v_call: TRBV18
j_call: TRBJ1-6
cdr3_aa: CASSQFPGTYNSPLHF
cdr3_nt: TGTGCCAGCTCGCAGTTCCCAGGGACCTATAATTCACCCCTCCACTTT

clone_size: -
d_call: -
v_call: TRBV14
j_call: TRBJ1-1
cdr3_aa: CASSQVGGTEAFF
cdr3_nt: TGTGCCAGCAGCCAAGTCGGGGGAACTGAAGCTTTCTTT

clone_size: -
d_call: TRBD1
v_call: TRBV2
j_call: TRBJ2-7
cdr3_aa: CASIRDRGSYEQYF
cdr3_nt: TGTGCCAGCATCCGAGACAGGGGATCCTACGAGCAGTACTTC

clone_size: -
d_call: -
v_call: TRBV19
j_call: TRBJ1-3
cdr3_aa: CASSTGQPTRNTIYF
cdr3_nt: TGTGCCAGTAGTACAGGACAGCCAACACGAAACACCATATATTTT

clone_size: -
d_call: -
v_call: TRBV2
j_call: TRBJ1-5
cdr3_aa: CASSEARGRNQPQHF
cdr3_nt: TGTGCCAGCAGTGAAGCGCGGGGGAGGAATCAGCCCCAGCATTTT

clone_size: once
d_call: -
v_call: TRBV3-1/TRBV3-2
j_call: TRBJ2-1
cdr3_aa: CASSQRSLRDEQFF
cdr3_nt: TGTGCCAGCAGCCAGCGGTCCCTTAGGGATGAGCAGTTCTTC

clone_size: few
d_call: -
v_call: TRBV30
j_call: TRBJ1-6
cdr3_aa: CAWSADSYNSPLHF
cdr3_nt: TGTGCCTGGAGTGCGGACAGCTACAATTCACCCCTCCACTTT

clone_size: -
d_call: -
v_call: TRBV9
j_call: TRBJ1-6
cdr3_aa: CASTRGALGNSPLHF
cdr3_nt: TGTGCCAGCACTCGGGGAGCTTTAGGGAATTCACCCCTCCACTTT

clone_size: -
d_call: -
v_call: TRBV10-2
j_call: TRBJ1-1
cdr3_aa: CASTNGNTEAFF
cdr3_nt: TGCGCCAGCACCAACGGGAACACTGAAGCTTTCTTT

clone_size: -
d_call: -
v_call: TRBV28
j_call: TRBJ2-1
cdr3_aa: CASSSNEQFF
cdr3_nt: TGTGCCAGCAGTTCGAATGAGCAGTTCTTC